The 18 T cell receptor beta chains below come from one sample, sequenced in a study of shared clonotypes between healthy human individuals. Produced via immunoSEQ multiplex PCR; TCRdb's table is partial and in-frame only. The table records a few hundred thousand clones, around 97% of them present only once. The sample comprised naive CD4+ T cells sorted from blood. Subset noted: CD45RA+ positively selected. The origin of the receptors is a woman aged 30 to 39 in good health.

The V gene is TRBV5-1, the J gene TRBJ1-2; D is unresolved. The CDR3 runs to 14 residues. Trimming shortened V by 0 bases and J by 0 bases, and 6 bases separated the two germline ends. Germline-derived CDR1 and CDR2 are SGHRS and YFSETQ. The DNA of the CDR3 is TGCGCCAGCAGCTTGGATCCTGCTAACTATGGCTACACCTTC. It yields the protein CASSLDPANYGYTF.

This chain connects TRBV5-4 to TRBJ2-3; 8 bases map to TRBD2. Germline trimming cut 2 bases from V and 4 bases from J; bases unmatched to any gene: 0. Germline CDR1 SGHNT, CDR2 YYREEE (reference sequence). The CDR3 spans 13 residues. CDR3 DNA: TGTGCCAGCAGCTTAGCGGGAGCAGATACGCAGTATTTT. The encoded protein is CASSLAGADTQYF.

The chain uses TRBV29-1 and TRBJ2-7; 7 positions agree with TRBD2. The J segment lost 6 bases and the V segment lost 4 bases, leaving 12 bases of the junction unmatched. Germline CDR1 reads SQVTM; CDR2 reads ANQGSEA. The CDR3 has 14 residues. CDR3 in amino acids: CSVGFPSGKGEQYF. CDR3 nucleotides: TGCAGCGTTGGGTTTCCTAGCGGCAAGGGCGAGCAGTACTTC.

The chain recombines TRBV6-1 with TRBJ2-1, with TRBD2 matching over 9 bases. V was clipped by 3 bases and J by 4 bases; unmatched bases: 13. Germline CDR1 reads MNHNS; CDR2 reads SASEGT. The CDR3 totals 18 residues. In DNA form, the CDR3 reads TGTGCCAGCAGTGACGGTAGCGGGAGTTGGGGGGGTTACAATGAGCAGTTCTTC. It specifies CASSDGSGSWGGYNEQFF.

This clone was picked up one time. This sample includes further DNA sequences coding for the same CDR3. The chain uses TRBV5-1 and TRBJ2-1; D may be TRBD2 (6 bases). Per germline, CDR1 SGHRS and CDR2 YFSETQ. The CDR3 is 15 amino acids. Trimming shortened V by 1 base and J by 0 bases, and 8 bases separated the two germline ends. The CDR3 spells CASSLSGSSYNEQFF. In nucleotides, the CDR3 is TGCGCCAGCAGCTTGTCCGGGAGCTCCTACAATGAGCAGTTCTTC.

This chain uses TRBV28 with TRBJ2-6; D is ambiguous. V lost 2 bases and J 2 bases, leaving 1 base between the germline ends. The CDR3 is made up of 13 amino acids. Germline lookup yields CDR1 MDHEN and CDR2 SYDVKM. As DNA, the CDR3 is TGTGCCAGCAGTTTAACTGGGGCCAACGTCCTGACTTTC. Its protein product is CASSLTGANVLTF.

V is TRBV7-2 and J is TRBJ2-5; 9 bases agree with TRBD1. The end of the DNA is better explained by TRBJ2-7, so the J call may be wrong. From germline, CDR1 is SGHTA and CDR2 FQGNSA. This CDR3 comprises 17 residues. CDR3 sequence reads: CASSSSGGTGSSYEQYF. The CDR3 nucleotides read TGTGCCAGCAGCTCCTCCGGGGGGACAGGGAGCTCCTACGAGCAGTACTTC.

This chain connects TRBV25-1 to TRBJ1-1; D is uncertain. The germline V gene has CDR1 MGHDK and CDR2 SYGVNS. V was clipped by 4 bases and J by 1 base, with 10 bases between them. This CDR3 spans 14 amino acids. The CDR3 region has the DNA TGTGCCAGCAGTGCCGGACGGTCGAACACTGAAGCTTTCTTT. Its translation is CASSAGRSNTEAFF.

V is TRBV28 and J is TRBJ2-3; possibly TRBD1 or TRBD2 for D (6 bases each). There are 15 residues in the CDR3. Germline CDR1 is MDHEN and CDR2 is SYDVKM. V lost 5 bases and J lost 5, with 17 bases in between. The CDR3 here is CASSAPGALRDTQYF. The CDR3, as DNA: TGTGCCAGCAGTGCCCCGGGGGCGCTAAGAGATACGCAGTATTTT.

This clone is a singleton in its sample. V and J are TRBV6-4 and TRBJ2-6, with D possibly being TRBD1 (6 bases). The CDR3 consists of 18 residues. The germline V gene has CDR1 MRHNA and CDR2 SNTAGT. Trimming took 0 bases from V and 2 from J, leaving 14 bases between them. The CDR3 sequence: CASSDSVQGLPGANVLTF. CDR3 DNA sequence: TGTGCCAGCAGTGACTCAGTACAGGGCCTCCCTGGGGCCAACGTCCTGACTTTC.

The gene calls are TRBV7-6 and TRBJ1-6, with D unresolved. The V gene's germline CDR1 is SGHVS and CDR2 FNYEAQ. The germline V and J ends were trimmed by 0 bases and 9 bases, with 15 bases remaining between them. The CDR3 is made up of 16 amino acids. The CDR3 loop reads CASSLAGSGSSSPLHF. The DNA for the CDR3 is TGTGCCAGCAGCTTAGCGGGGTCCGGGAGTAGTTCACCCCTCCACTTT. Full variable domain (rest looked up from reference TRBV7-6 and TRBJ1-6): GAGVSQSPRYKVTKRGQDVALRCDPISGHVSLYWYRQALGQGPEFLTYFNYEAQQDKSGLPNDRFSAERPEGSISTLTIQRTEQRDSAMYRCASSLAGSGSSSPLHFGNGTRLTVT.

V usage is TRBV29-1 and J usage is TRBJ2-7; D uncertain. The germline V and J ends were trimmed by 4 bases and 0 bases, with 7 bases remaining between them. Germline V gives CDR1 SQVTM, CDR2 ANQGSEA. CDR3 length equals 12 residues. The CDR3 region has the DNA TGCAGCGTTGTCGGCACCTCCTACGAGCAGTACTTC. Its translation: CSVVGTSYEQYF.

Here the CDR3 DNA reads TGTGCCAGCAACTACGGGACTACCTACACAGATACGCAGTATTTT. As protein: CASNYGTTYTDTQYF. The V call is TRBV4-2, the J call TRBJ2-3, with 7 bases identical to TRBD2. Germline V CDR1 and CDR2: LGHNA, YNFKEQ. With 7 bases clipped from V and 2 bases from J, the junction kept 9 bases outside the gene matches. CDR3 length: 15 residues.

Only a few counts were recorded for this clone. The rearrangement links TRBV5-4 to TRBJ2-5, with a tentative D call TRBD2 (6 bases). This CDR3 comprises 14 residues. The germline gives CDR1 SGHNT, CDR2 YYREEE (reference sequence). The V end was cut by 2 bases, the J end by 5 bases, with 13 bases between. The CDR3 bases are TGTGCCAGCAGCTTAGGTGGGGGGATGGAGACCCAGTACTTC. Translation: CASSLGGGMETQYF.

The CDR3 sequence: CASTLKSEQYF. DNA for the CDR3: TGCGCCAGCACGTTGAAGTCCGAGCAGTACTTC. J is TRBJ2-7 and V is TRBV5-1; no firm D call. This CDR3 is 11 amino acids long. V shed 6 bases and J shed 6 bases, with 10 bases lying between them. Germline CDR1 is SGHRS and CDR2 is YFSETQ.

The chain recombines TRBV18 with TRBJ2-7, with 9 bases that match TRBD1. The V and J ends lost 3 bases and 7 bases, in that order; junction bases with no gene match: 7. CDR3 length equals 14 residues. Per germline, CDR1 KGHSH and CDR2 LQKENI. CDR3 nucleotide sequence: TGTGCCAGCTCACCCGGGACAGGGAATGAAGAGCAGTACTTC. Residues: CASSPGTGNEEQYF.

The genes are TRBV15 and TRBJ2-5; D not resolved. CDR1 and CDR2 from the germline V gene are LNHNV and YYDKDF (reference sequence). The CDR3 runs to 15 residues. The V end lost 0 bases, the J end lost 7 bases, and 15 bases lay between the germline ends. CDR3 nucleotides: TGTGCCACCAGCAGAGATGAAAGCCTCCCGAGGACCCAGTACTTC. Translation: CATSRDESLPRTQYF.

The chain employs TRBV2 and TRBJ2-6; weak D call: TRBD1 (5 bases). V was shortened by 6 bases and J by 0 bases, with 9 bases between the two germline ends. The CDR3 is 15 residues long. Germline CDR1 SNHLY, CDR2 FYNNEI. The CDR3 coding sequence is TGTGCCAGCAGCTTACAGGTCTCTGGGGCCAACGTCCTGACTTTC. As protein: CASSLQVSGANVLTF.